This TCR beta chain was documented in a study of Graves' ophthalmopathy and Graves' hyperthyroidism. This clonotype was detected only a few times. Germline V gene lookup returns CDR1 MNHEY and CDR2 SVGEGT. The CDR3 is made up of 14 amino acids. V gave up 6 bases and J gave up 2 bases, with 10 bases separating them. Amplifying from RNA transcripts, the study obtained TCR beta CDR3 regions. First-round RT-PCR with HTBI primers preceded a second-round multiplex PCR. TCRdb analysed the multiplex PCR reads with MiXCR anew, one entry per CDR3 protein. The sample has 350,000 to 450,000 distinct CDR3 sequences; approximately 21% are singletons.

Sequenced material: peripheral blood. This chain joins TRBV6-2 or TRBV6-3 and TRBJ2-2; D unresolved. This TCR was recovered from a woman between 18 and 29 years old with stable Graves' hyperthyroidism. The CDR3 bases are TGTGCCAGCAGGAAGACGGCAAACACCGGGGAGCTGTTTTTT. Protein sequence: CASRKTANTGELFF.